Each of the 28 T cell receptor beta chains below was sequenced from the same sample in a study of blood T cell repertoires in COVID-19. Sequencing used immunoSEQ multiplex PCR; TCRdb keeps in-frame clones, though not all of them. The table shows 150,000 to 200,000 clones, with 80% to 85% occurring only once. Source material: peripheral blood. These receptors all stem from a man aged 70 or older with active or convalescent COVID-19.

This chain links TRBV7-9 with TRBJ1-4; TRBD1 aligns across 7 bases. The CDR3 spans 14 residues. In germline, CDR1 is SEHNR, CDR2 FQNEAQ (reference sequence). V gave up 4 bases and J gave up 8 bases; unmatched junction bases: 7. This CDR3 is CASSSRQGGEKLFF. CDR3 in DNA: TGTGCCAGCAGCTCTCGACAGGGTGGAGAAAAACTGTTTTTT.

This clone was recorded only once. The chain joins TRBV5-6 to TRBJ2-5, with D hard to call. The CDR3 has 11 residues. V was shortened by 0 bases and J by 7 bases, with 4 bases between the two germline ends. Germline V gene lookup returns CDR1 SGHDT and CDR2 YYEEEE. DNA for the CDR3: TGTGCCAGCAGCTTGGGCGTGACCCAGTACTTC. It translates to CASSLGVTQYF. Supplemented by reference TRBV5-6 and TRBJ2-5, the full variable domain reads DAGVTQSPTHLIKTRGQQVTLRCSPKSGHDTVSWYQQALGQGPQFIFQYYEEEERQRGNFPDRFSGHQFPNYSSELNVNALLLGDSALYLCASSLGVTQYFGPGTRLLVL.

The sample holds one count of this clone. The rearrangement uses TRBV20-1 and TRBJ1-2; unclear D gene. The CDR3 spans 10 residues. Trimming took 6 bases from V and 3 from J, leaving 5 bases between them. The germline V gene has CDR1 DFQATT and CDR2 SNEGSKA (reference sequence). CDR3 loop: CSAIDYGYTF. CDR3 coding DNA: TGCAGTGCAATCGACTATGGCTACACCTTC.

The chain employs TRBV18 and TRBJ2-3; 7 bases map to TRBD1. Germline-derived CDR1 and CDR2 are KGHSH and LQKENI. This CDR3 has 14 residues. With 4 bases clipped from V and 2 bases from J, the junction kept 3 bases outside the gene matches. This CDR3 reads CASSHRGNTDTQYF. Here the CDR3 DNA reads TGTGCCAGCTCACACAGGGGCAACACAGATACGCAGTATTTT.

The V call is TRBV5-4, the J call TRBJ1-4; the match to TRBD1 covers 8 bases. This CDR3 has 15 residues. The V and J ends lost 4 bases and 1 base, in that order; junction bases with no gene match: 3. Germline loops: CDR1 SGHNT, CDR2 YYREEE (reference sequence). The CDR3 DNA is TGTGCCAGCAGCCGACAGGGGCGAACTAATGAAAAACTGTTTTTT. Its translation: CASSRQGRTNEKLFF.

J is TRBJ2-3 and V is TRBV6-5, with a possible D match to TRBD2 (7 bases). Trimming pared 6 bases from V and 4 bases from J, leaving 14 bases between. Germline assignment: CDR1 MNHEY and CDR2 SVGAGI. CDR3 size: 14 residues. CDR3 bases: TGTGCCAGCAGGCTCGGGGGGCGAGCAGATACGCAGTATTTT. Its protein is CASRLGGRADTQYF.

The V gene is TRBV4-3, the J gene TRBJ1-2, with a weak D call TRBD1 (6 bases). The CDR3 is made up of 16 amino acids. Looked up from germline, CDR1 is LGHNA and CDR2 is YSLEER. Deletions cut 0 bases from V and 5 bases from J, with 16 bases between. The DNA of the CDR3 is TGCGCCAGCAGCCAAGATCCCCAGGGGAGAGGATATGGCTACACCTTC. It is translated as CASSQDPQGRGYGYTF.

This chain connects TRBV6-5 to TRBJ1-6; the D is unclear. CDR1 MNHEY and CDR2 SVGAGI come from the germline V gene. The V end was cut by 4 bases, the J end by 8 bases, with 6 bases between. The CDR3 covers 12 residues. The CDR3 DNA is TGTGCCAGCAGTTTTGGCCATTCACCCCTCCACTTT. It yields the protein CASSFGHSPLHF.

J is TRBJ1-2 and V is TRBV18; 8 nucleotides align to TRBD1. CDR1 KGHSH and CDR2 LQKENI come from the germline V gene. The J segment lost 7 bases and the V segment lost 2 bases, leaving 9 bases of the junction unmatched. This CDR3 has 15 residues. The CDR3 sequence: CASSPGDRGVAGYTF. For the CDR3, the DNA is TGTGCCAGCTCACCAGGAGACAGGGGCGTTGCTGGCTACACCTTC.

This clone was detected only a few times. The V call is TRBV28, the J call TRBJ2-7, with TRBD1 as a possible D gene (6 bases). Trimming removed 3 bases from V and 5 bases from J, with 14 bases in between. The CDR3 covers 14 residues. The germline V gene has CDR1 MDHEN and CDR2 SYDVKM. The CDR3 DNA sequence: TGTGCCAGCAGTTTCTCAGGGGTAGGTAACGAGCAGTACTTC. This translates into CASSFSGVGNEQYF.

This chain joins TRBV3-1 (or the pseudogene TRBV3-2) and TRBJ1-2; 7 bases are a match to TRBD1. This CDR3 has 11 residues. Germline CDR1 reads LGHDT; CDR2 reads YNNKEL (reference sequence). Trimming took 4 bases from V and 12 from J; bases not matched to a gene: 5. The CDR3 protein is CASSPGQVHTF. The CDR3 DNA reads TGTGCCAGCAGCCCCGGACAGGTGCACACCTTC.

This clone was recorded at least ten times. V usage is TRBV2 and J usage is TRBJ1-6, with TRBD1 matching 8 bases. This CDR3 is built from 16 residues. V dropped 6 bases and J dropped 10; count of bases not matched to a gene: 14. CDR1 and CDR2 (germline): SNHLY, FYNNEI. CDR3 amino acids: CASSETGDVGYSPLHF. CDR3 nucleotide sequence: TGTGCCAGCAGCGAGACAGGGGATGTTGGATACTCACCCCTCCACTTT.

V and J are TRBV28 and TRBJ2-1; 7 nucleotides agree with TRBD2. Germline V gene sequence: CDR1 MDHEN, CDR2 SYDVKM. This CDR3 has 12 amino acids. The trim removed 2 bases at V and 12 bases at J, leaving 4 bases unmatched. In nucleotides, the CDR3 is TGTGCCAGCAGTTTAGCGGGAGTGAGGCAGTTCTTC. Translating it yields CASSLAGVRQFF.

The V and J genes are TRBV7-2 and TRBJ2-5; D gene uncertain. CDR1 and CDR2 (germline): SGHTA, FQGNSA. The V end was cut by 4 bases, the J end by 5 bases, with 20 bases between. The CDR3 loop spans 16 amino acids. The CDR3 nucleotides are TGTGCCAGCAGCTCCCCCCGAGGTCCGGTTCGGGAGACCCAGTACTTC. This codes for CASSSPRGPVRETQYF.

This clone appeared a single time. The CDR3 region is CASSQATSGTGGPYEQYF. The CDR3 nucleotides are TGCGCCAGCAGCCAAGCTACCTCCGGGACAGGGGGCCCCTACGAGCAGTACTTC. The chain has TRBV4-3 and TRBJ2-7, with 12 bases that match TRBD1. Losses at the gene ends were 1 base for V and 2 bases for J; bases not matched to a gene: 9. The CDR3 is 18 residues long. CDR1 and CDR2 from the germline V gene are LGHNA and YSLEER.

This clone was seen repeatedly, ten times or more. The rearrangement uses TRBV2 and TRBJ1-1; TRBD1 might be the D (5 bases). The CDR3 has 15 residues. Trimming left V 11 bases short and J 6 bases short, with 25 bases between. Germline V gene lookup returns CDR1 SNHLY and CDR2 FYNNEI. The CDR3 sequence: CADFLVNRKGSEAFF. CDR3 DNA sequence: TGTGCCGACTTTCTGGTGAACAGAAAGGGGTCTGAAGCTTTCTTT.

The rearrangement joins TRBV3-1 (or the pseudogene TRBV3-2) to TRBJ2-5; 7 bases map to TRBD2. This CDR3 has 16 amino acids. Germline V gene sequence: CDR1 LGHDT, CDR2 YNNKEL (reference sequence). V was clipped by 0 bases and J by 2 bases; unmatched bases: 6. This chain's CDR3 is CASSQERGTTQETQYF. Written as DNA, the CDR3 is TGTGCCAGCAGCCAAGAGCGGGGGACCACTCAAGAGACCCAGTACTTC.

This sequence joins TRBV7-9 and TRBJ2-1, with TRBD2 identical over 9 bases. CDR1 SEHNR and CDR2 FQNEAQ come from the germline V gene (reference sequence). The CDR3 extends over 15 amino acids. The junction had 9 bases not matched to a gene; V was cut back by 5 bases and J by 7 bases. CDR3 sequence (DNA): TGTGCCAGCAGCCGTACTAGCGGGTTTAGGAATGAGCAGTTCTTC. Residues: CASSRTSGFRNEQFF.

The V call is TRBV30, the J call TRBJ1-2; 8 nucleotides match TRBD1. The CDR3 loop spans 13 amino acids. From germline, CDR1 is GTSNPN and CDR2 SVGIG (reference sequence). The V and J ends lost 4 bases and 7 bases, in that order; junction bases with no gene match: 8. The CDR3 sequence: CAWKETGALGYTF. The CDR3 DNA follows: TGTGCCTGGAAGGAGACAGGGGCCCTTGGCTACACCTTC.

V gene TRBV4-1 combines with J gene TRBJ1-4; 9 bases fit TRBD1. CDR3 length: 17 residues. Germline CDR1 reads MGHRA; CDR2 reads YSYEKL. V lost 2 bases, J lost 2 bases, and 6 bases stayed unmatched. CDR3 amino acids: CASSQRDTGGTNEKLFF. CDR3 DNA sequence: TGCGCCAGCAGCCAAAGGGATACAGGGGGCACTAATGAAAAACTGTTTTTT.

CDR3: CATLRGRDRSTFF. The CDR3 coding sequence is TGTGCCACCTTAAGGGGCCGCGACAGGTCGACTTTCTTT. J is TRBJ1-1 and V is TRBV7-9, with D possibly matching TRBD1 (6 bases). CDR3 length: 13 residues. The germline CDR1 and CDR2 sequences are SEHNR and FQNEAQ (reference sequence). V lost 10 bases to trimming and J lost 12 bases, with 24 bases between them. Looking up the rest from reference TRBV7-9 and TRBJ1-1 gives the full variable domain: DTGVSQNPRHKITKRGQNVTFRCDPISEHNRLYWYRQTLGQGPEFLTYFQNEAQLEKSRLLSDRFSAERPKGSFSTLEIQRTEQGDSAMYLCATLRGRDRSTFFGQGTRLTVV.

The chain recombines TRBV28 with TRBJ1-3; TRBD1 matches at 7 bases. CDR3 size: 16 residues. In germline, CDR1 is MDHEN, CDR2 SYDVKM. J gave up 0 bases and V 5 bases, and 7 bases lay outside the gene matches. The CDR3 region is CASSPPTGLSGNTIYF. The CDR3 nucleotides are TGTGCCAGCAGTCCCCCGACAGGGCTCTCTGGAAACACCATATATTTT.

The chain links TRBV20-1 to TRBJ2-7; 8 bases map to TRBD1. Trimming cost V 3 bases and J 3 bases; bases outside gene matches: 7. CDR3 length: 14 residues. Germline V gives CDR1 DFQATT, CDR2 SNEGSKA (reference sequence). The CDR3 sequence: CSASAPRGHYEQYF. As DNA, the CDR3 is TGCAGTGCTAGTGCTCCCAGGGGGCACTACGAGCAGTACTTC.

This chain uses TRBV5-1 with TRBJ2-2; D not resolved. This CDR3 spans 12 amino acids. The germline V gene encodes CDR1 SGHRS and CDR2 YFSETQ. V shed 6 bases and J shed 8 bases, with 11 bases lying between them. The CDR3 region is CASTPPRGELFF. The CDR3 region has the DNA TGCGCCAGCACCCCCCCCCGGGGGGAGCTGTTTTTT.

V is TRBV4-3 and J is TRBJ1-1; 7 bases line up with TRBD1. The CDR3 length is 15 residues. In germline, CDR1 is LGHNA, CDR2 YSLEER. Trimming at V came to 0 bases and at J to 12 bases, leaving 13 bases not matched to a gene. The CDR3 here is CASSQEIATGSRTFF. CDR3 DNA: TGCGCCAGCAGCCAAGAAATCGCGACAGGGTCGAGGACTTTCTTT.

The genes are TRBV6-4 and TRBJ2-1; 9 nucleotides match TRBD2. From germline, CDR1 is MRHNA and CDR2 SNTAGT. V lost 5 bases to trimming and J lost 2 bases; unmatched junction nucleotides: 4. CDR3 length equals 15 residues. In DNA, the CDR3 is TGTGCCAGCAGTATGACTAGCGGCACCTACAATGAGCAGTTCTTC. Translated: CASSMTSGTYNEQFF.

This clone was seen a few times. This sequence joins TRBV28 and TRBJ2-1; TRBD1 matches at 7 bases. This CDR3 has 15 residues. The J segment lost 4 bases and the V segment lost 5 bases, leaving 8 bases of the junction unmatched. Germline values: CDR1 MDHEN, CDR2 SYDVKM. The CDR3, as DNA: TGTGCCAGCAGTACCCGGGACAGTGTATACAATGAGCAGTTCTTC. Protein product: CASSTRDSVYNEQFF.

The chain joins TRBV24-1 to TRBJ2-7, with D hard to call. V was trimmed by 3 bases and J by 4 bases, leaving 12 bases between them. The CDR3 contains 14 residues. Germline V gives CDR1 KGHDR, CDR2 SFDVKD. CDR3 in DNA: TGTGCCACCAGTGATGCCCGAGGTGGGTACGAGCAGTACTTC. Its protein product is CATSDARGGYEQYF.